This TCR beta chain was found in a study of blood T cell repertoires in COVID-19. Background on the study: Researchers got acute and convalescent COVID-19 samples from the United States, Italy and Spain. PBMCs, B-cell-depleted T cells, or T cells were the source of the cDNA or gDNA that made up the material.

The germline gives CDR1 SGHNT, CDR2 YYREEE (reference sequence). J was trimmed by 7 bases and V by 1 base; bases with no gene match: 4. This CDR3 is built from 14 residues. In the authors' workflow: Cell counts per sample came from amplifying reference gene primers. Some clones are missing from TCRdb's copy, which holds only in-frame ones; the method was immunoSEQ multiplex PCR. V, J and clone size are those of that table, while D and trimming were read from the DNA. The sample lists about 230,000 clones; around nine tenths were seen once. The sequencing sample was made of peripheral blood. The chain couples TRBV5-4 to TRBJ2-1, with TRBD2 matching 8 bases. The receptor was isolated from a woman aged 55-70 years with acute or convalescent COVID-19. DNA for the CDR3: TGTGCCAGCAGCTTGTCCCTAGCGGGTAATGAGCAGTTCTTC. It codes for CASSLSLAGNEQFF.